According to its frequency, the clone carrying this TCR beta chain is medium-sized. Germline CDR1 is MNHNY and CDR2 is SVGAGI (reference sequence). The CDR3 contains 15 residues. The data originate from a study of CXCR3-negative and CXCR3-positive naive CD8 T cells. UMI-labeled TRB cDNA libraries were prepared by 5' RACE. For each CDR3 protein, TCRdb gives one entry from its re-call of the 5' RACE reads, without DNA. Here the sample table reports some 8,000 distinct CDR3 sequences. The sample taken for sequencing was naive CXCR3- CD8+ T cells from blood. Subset indicated: CD45RO-CCR7+CD27+CD95- naive CD8+ T cells lacking CXCR3 (TNR3-). The chain couples TRBV6-6 to TRBJ1-1; TCRdb names TRBD1, which stays unverified in the absence of DNA. The TCR sequence derives from a human donor in good health. Some clones in this sample may be carry-over from other donors' samples. CDR3 sequence: CASSYSQRGDTEAFF.